This TCR beta chain was observed in a study of radiotherapy plus CTLA-4 blockade in lung cancer. Losses at the gene ends were 10 bases for V and 0 bases for J; bases not matched to a gene: 10. This CDR3 has 16 amino acids. Per germline, CDR1 ENHRY and CDR2 SYGVKD. Assay used: immunoSEQ multiplex PCR; TCRdb lists only in-frame clones, some missing. Of more than 100,000 clones in the sample, 80% to 90% are singletons; the top ten hold approximately 7%. The chain uses TRBV10-3 and TRBJ2-5, with 11 bases fitting TRBD2. The TCR sequence derives from a human donor with non-small cell lung cancer that progressed on radiotherapy plus ipilimumab. The sample was peripheral blood, taken from a patient treated with radiotherapy plus ipilimumab. CDR3: CATKALAGVYQETQYF. CDR3 DNA sequence: TGTGCCACAAAGGCACTAGCGGGAGTGTACCAAGAGACCCAGTACTTC.